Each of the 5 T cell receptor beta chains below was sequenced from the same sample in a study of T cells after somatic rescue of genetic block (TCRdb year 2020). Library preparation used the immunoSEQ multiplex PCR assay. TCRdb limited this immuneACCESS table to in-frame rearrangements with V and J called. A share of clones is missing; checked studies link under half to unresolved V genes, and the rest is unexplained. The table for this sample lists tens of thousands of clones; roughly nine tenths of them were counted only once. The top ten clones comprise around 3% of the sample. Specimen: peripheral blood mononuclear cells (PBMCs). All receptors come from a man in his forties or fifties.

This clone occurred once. The CDR3 sequence: CASSVDGLGGAPAYF. The DNA of the CDR3 is TGTGCCAGCAGCGTAGATGGTCTAGGCGGGGCCCCCGCGTACTTC. The chain employs TRBV9 and TRBJ2-7; weak D call: TRBD2 (6 bases). Trimming shortened V by 0 bases and J by 12 bases, and 22 bases separated the two germline ends. The germline V gene has CDR1 SGDLS and CDR2 YYNGEE. The CDR3 sequence is 15 residues long.

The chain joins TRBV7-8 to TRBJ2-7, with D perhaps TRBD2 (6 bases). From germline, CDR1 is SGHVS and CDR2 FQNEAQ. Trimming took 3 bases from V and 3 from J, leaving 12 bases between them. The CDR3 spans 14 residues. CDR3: CASSFRLEYYEQYF. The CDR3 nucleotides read TGTGCCAGCAGCTTTCGACTAGAGTACTACGAGCAGTACTTC.

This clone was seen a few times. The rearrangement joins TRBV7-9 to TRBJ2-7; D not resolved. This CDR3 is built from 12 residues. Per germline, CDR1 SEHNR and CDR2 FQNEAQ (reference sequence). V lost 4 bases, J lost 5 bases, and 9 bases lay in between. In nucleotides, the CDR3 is TGTGCCAGCAGCTCCCTGAGCCACGAGCAGTACTTC. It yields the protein CASSSLSHEQYF.

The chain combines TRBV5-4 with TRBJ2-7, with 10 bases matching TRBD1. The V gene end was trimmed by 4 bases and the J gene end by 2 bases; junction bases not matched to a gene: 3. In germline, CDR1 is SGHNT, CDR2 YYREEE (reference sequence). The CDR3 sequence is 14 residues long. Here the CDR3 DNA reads TGTGCCAGCAGCCCAGGGACAGGGGCCTACGAGCAGTACTTC. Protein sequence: CASSPGTGAYEQYF.

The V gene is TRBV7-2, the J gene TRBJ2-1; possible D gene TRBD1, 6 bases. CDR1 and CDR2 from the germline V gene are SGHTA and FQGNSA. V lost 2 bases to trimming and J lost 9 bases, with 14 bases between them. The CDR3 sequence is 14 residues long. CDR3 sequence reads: CASSLSPGVSEQFF. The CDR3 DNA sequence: TGTGCCAGCAGCTTATCGCCAGGGGTAAGTGAGCAGTTCTTC.